These T cell receptor beta chains were read from a single sample in a study of blood T cells in healthy people across ages. Each CDR3 protein is one row after TCRdb ran MiXCR on the 5' RACE reads. The profile shows under 850,000 distinct CDR3 sequences, approximately 35% of them singletons. The sequenced sample consisted of blood. The receptor set was obtained from a man between 18 and 35 years old in good health. CDR3s include the opening cysteine and the closing phenylalanine or tryptophan.

v_call	j_call	cdr3_aa
TRBV5-6	TRBJ1-6	CASGHRDSYNSPLHF
TRBV9	TRBJ2-3	CASSSSGGTGDTQYF
TRBV11-2	TRBJ2-1	CASSLTLAPYNEQFF
TRBV20-1	TRBJ2-5	CSASLLLARETQYF
TRBV29-1	TRBJ2-5	CSVVSGGRRDYF
TRBV20-1	TRBJ1-2	CSALTGSGSLGYGYTF
TRBV7-9	TRBJ1-2	CASSLTRNYGYTF
TRBV12-3/TRBV12-4	TRBJ1-5	CASSPISYDTYSNQPQHF
TRBV28	TRBJ2-1	CASSLPQGGVGEQFF
TRBV6-6	TRBJ2-2	CASTNQGIGELFF
TRBV2	TRBJ2-3	CASSEGVGAFTDTQYF
TRBV6-2/TRBV6-3	TRBJ2-2	CASSYSRSGSGELFF
TRBV12-3/TRBV12-4	TRBJ2-1	CASSPRSGRGYNEQFF
TRBV27	TRBJ1-5	CASSPRQGFSNQPQHF
TRBV20-1	TRBJ1-2	CSAKGTAASSYGYTF
TRBV7-8	TRBJ2-5	CASSFTGARTQYF
TRBV6-5	TRBJ1-1	CASSRGSYRENTEAFF
TRBV7-2	TRBJ1-6	CASSPQGQHNSPLHF
TRBV7-9	TRBJ2-5	CASGKGGASQETQYF
TRBV12-3/TRBV12-4	TRBJ1-1	CASSPSGLRNTEAFF
TRBV5-6	TRBJ1-2	CASSLGSLSGGYTF
TRBV4-2	TRBJ2-5	CASSQEATNYNEQYF
TRBV7-3	TRBJ2-7	CASSSLVSYEQYF
TRBV10-3	TRBJ2-3	CAIKAEGADTQYF
TRBV10-3	TRBJ1-5	CAISESDRGSRQPQHF
TRBV3-1	TRBJ2-7	CASSQVRNEQYF
TRBV10-2	TRBJ2-5	CASSQTTYNEQYF
TRBV7-8	TRBJ2-7	CASSLWSGSEQYF
TRBV5-1	NA	CASYIAESYNEQYF
TRBV28	TRBJ1-2	CASSFLAGRVKGYTF
TRBV5-1	TRBJ1-2	CASSINRERHGYTF
TRBV6-5	TRBJ2-7	CASSDVGQAVEQYF
TRBV7-9	TRBJ1-6	CASSLRSRDGSYNSPLHF
TRBV5-1	TRBJ2-1	CASSLELAGGPRHYNEQFF
TRBV25-1	NA	CASKGTSRDEQYF
TRBV25-1	TRBJ2-3	CASGTSTDTQYF
TRBV29-1	TRBJ2-5	CSVGSLNEQYF
TRBV28	TRBJ1-2	CASRSQGRPYGYTF
TRBV3-1	TRBJ1-5	CASSRRDRERGNQPQHF
TRBV20-1	TRBJ2-1	CSAGPRDEQFF
TRBV2	TRBJ1-1	CASRRTWSTEAFF
TRBV7-3	TRBJ2-5	CASSPQASGNQETQYF
TRBV15	TRBJ2-3	CATSRDKPTKSHTQYF
TRBV20-1	TRBJ1-1	CSARDRGPEAFF
TRBV20-1	TRBJ2-3	CSAGRGPDTQYF
TRBV12-3/TRBV12-4	TRBJ2-3	CASSLAGGAHTQYF
TRBV12-3/TRBV12-4	TRBJ2-3	CASSGGQGPDTQYF
TRBV7-2	TRBJ1-2	CASSRDRVGYTF
TRBV30	TRBJ2-1	CAWSVLLGYNEQFF
TRBV4-2	TRBJ2-7	CASSQDWSASGGASEQYF
TRBV12-3/TRBV12-4	TRBJ2-1	CASRFGGSYYNEQFF
TRBV5-5	TRBJ2-7	CASSLRRVSSYEQYF
TRBV30	TRBJ2-1	CAWSGRGTYTEQFF
TRBV7-2	TRBJ1-2	CASSLGSGGAPYGYTF
TRBV4-1	TRBJ2-3	CASSQTHRGHADTQYF